What follows are 17 T cell receptor beta chains derived from one specimen sequenced in a study of blood T cell repertoires in COVID-19. Clones were read by immunoSEQ multiplex PCR, and TCRdb kept only the in-frame ones, dropping some. The sample has 95,000 to 100,000 clones; around 87% are singletons. The sample taken for sequencing was peripheral blood. These receptors originate from a woman aged 25 to 45 with acute or convalescent COVID-19.

The V call is TRBV6-5, the J call TRBJ2-1, with D possibly being TRBD1 (5 bases). Germline lookup yields CDR1 MNHEY and CDR2 SVGAGI. This CDR3 comprises 14 residues. V lost 5 bases and J lost 7, with 15 bases in between. The CDR3, as DNA: TGTGCCAGCAGTAACCACCCTCCAGGGAATGAGCAGTTCTTC. Translating gives CASSNHPPGNEQFF.

The genes are TRBV10-3 and TRBJ1-2, with D perhaps matching TRBD1 (5 bases). CDR3 length equals 14 residues. V shed 3 bases and J shed 2 bases, with 10 bases lying between them. Germline lookup yields CDR1 ENHRY and CDR2 SYGVKD. CDR3 amino acids: CAISDETVNYGYTF. The CDR3 nucleotides read TGTGCCATCAGTGATGAGACAGTAAACTATGGCTACACCTTC.

The V call is TRBV6-5, the J call TRBJ2-1; D is unresolved. Germline values: CDR1 MNHEY, CDR2 SVGAGI. The CDR3 sequence is 11 residues long. The germline V and J ends were trimmed by 8 bases and 7 bases, with 9 bases remaining between them. Here the CDR3 reads CASPAGNEQFF. The CDR3 DNA sequence: TGTGCCAGCCCCGCCGGGAATGAGCAGTTCTTC.

This clone has just a few counts. This sequence joins TRBV28 and TRBJ2-7; the match to TRBD1 covers 7 bases. CDR1 is MDHEN and CDR2 is SYDVKM in the germline V gene. The CDR3 extends over 13 amino acids. V lost 7 bases, J lost 7 bases, and 10 bases stayed unmatched. In nucleotides, the CDR3 is TGTGCCAGCACCCTGGACAGGTTTATGGAGCAGTACTTC. This translates into CASTLDRFMEQYF. Full variable domain (remainder filled in from reference TRBV28 and TRBJ2-7): DVKVTQSSRYLVKRTGEKVFLECVQDMDHENMFWYRQDPGLGLRLIYFSYDVKMKEKGDIPEGYSVSREKKERFSLILESASTNQTSMYLCASTLDRFMEQYFGPGTRLTVT.

This clone showed up just a few times. The V call is TRBV7-9, the J call TRBJ1-3; 9 bases fit TRBD1. The CDR3 runs to 18 residues. Germline trimming cut 5 bases from V and 0 bases from J; bases unmatched to any gene: 11. Germline CDR1 SEHNR, CDR2 FQNEAQ (reference sequence). The CDR3 reads CASSLLQGAILSGNTIYF. Written as DNA, the CDR3 is TGTGCCAGCAGCCTATTACAGGGGGCGATCCTCTCTGGAAACACCATATATTTT.

This rearrangement joins TRBV28 to TRBJ2-1; the match to TRBD2 covers 12 bases. V dropped 6 bases and J dropped 8; count of bases not matched to a gene: 23. The CDR3 contains 20 residues. CDR1 is MDHEN, CDR2 SYDVKM, per germline. CDR3 region: CASSPTSGGPGVRSRDEQFF. The CDR3 DNA sequence: TGTGCCAGCAGCCCCACTAGCGGGGGGCCAGGAGTAAGGAGTAGGGATGAGCAGTTCTTC.

V usage is TRBV10-3 and J usage is TRBJ1-5; D is ambiguous. CDR1 and CDR2 from the germline V gene are ENHRY and SYGVKD. The CDR3 is made up of 13 amino acids. Trimming removed 4 bases from V and 3 bases from J, with 7 bases in between. CDR3 sequence reads: CAISVTVNQPQHF. The CDR3, as DNA: TGTGCCATCAGTGTTACAGTCAATCAGCCCCAGCATTTT.

The chain links TRBV9 to TRBJ1-2, with D perhaps TRBD1 (6 bases). Germline V lookup: CDR1 SGDLS, CDR2 YYNGEE. The V end lost 3 bases, the J end lost 6 bases, and 21 bases lay between the germline ends. The CDR3 runs to 16 residues. The CDR3 region is CASSDRMNRVDHGYTF. The CDR3 DNA is TGTGCCAGCAGCGACCGAATGAACAGGGTTGACCATGGCTACACCTTC.

This clone turned up a few times. This chain links TRBV12-2 with TRBJ1-5; the D segment call TRBD1 is taken from the table without a DNA check. TRBV12-2 is labeled a pseudogene. CDR3 length equals 17 residues. The CDR3: CASRLAGRSKSNQPQHF. The DNA of the CDR3 is TGTGCAAGTCGCTTAGCGGGGCGGAGTAAAAGCAATCAGCCCCAGCATTTT.

The CDR3 region has the DNA TGTGCCAGCAGTTTATGGGGAGCCCGGACCTACGAGCAGTACTTC. The encoded protein is CASSLWGARTYEQYF. The genes are TRBV27 and TRBJ2-7, with a tentative D call TRBD2 (5 bases). The germline V and J ends were trimmed by 1 base and 2 bases, with 12 bases remaining between them. Per germline, CDR1 MNHEY and CDR2 SMNVEV (reference sequence). CDR3 size: 15 residues.

The chain joins TRBV19 to TRBJ2-6, with D maybe TRBD2 (5 bases). In germline, CDR1 is LNHDA, CDR2 SQIVND (reference sequence). Trimming pared 4 bases from V and 0 bases from J, leaving 16 bases between. The CDR3 is made up of 18 amino acids. CDR3 DNA sequence: TGTGCCAGTAGTAATACCGCGGCGGACTTCTCTGGGGCCAACGTCCTGACTTTC. It is translated as CASSNTAADFSGANVLTF.

This clone was recorded once. This chain joins TRBV28 and TRBJ1-1; tentative D call: TRBD1 (5 bases). V lost 3 bases to trimming and J lost 4 bases, with 12 bases between them. CDR3 length: 14 amino acids. Germline V lookup: CDR1 MDHEN, CDR2 SYDVKM. The CDR3 nucleotides are TGTGCCAGCAGTTTGGTGGGGCGCCGCACTGAAGCTTTCTTT. This gives the protein CASSLVGRRTEAFF.

The V call is TRBV28, the J call TRBJ2-1; 8 bases are a match to TRBD1. Germline V gives CDR1 MDHEN, CDR2 SYDVKM. The junction had 21 bases not matched to a gene; V was cut back by 6 bases and J by 8 bases. The CDR3 totals 18 residues. The CDR3 here is CASSYSPPDRVVEDEQFF. CDR3 DNA: TGTGCCAGCAGCTATAGCCCACCGGACAGGGTCGTGGAGGATGAGCAGTTCTTC.

The chain combines TRBV7-6 with TRBJ2-3, with 8 positions matching TRBD2. CDR3 size: 16 residues. The ends lost 1 base at V and 2 bases at J; junction bases unmatched: 5. In germline, CDR1 is SGHVS, CDR2 FNYEAQ. DNA of the CDR3: TGTGCCAGCAGCTTAGGCGGGGGGCCTTTCACAGATACGCAGTATTTT. Amino acid sequence: CASSLGGGPFTDTQYF. Looking up the rest from reference TRBV7-6 and TRBJ2-3 gives the full variable domain: GAGVSQSPRYKVTKRGQDVALRCDPISGHVSLYWYRQALGQGPEFLTYFNYEAQQDKSGLPNDRFSAERPEGSISTLTIQRTEQRDSAMYRCASSLGGGPFTDTQYFGPGTRLTVL.

This chain's CDR3 is CASSGQDLYNSPLHF. The CDR3 DNA reads TGTGCCAGCAGCGGACAAGACCTCTATAATTCACCCCTCCACTTT. This rearrangement joins TRBV9 to TRBJ1-6; D not certain. The length of the CDR3 is 15 residues. Germline CDR1 is SGDLS and CDR2 is YYNGEE. V was shortened by 3 bases and J by 3 bases, with 10 bases between the two germline ends.

This clone has just a few counts. Here the CDR3 reads CASSIGQGASYEQYF. DNA for the CDR3: TGTGCCAGCAGCATTGGACAGGGGGCATCCTACGAGCAGTACTTC. V usage is TRBV9 and J usage is TRBJ2-7; 11 positions match TRBD1. Germline V gene lookup returns CDR1 SGDLS and CDR2 YYNGEE. V shed 4 bases, J shed 1 base, and the junction held 4 bases outside the gene matches. This CDR3 is built from 15 residues.

The chain has TRBV5-1 and TRBJ2-7; D may be TRBD1 (5 bases). The CDR3 contains 12 residues. The germline V and J ends were trimmed by 4 bases and 5 bases, with 10 bases remaining between them. The V gene's germline CDR1 is SGHRS and CDR2 YFSETQ. This CDR3 is CASSPSGNEQYF. The CDR3 DNA follows: TGCGCCAGCAGCCCCTCAGGGAACGAGCAGTACTTC.